These 29 T cell receptor beta chains were all obtained from the same sample, sequenced in a study of T cells after yellow fever vaccination (dated by TCRdb to between 2018 and 2021). Receptor amplification or capture employed 5' RACE. The instrument was an Illumina HiSeq 2500. TCRdb handled the public reads itself, with Q25 trimming in fastp and clone calling in MiXCR, and kept productive beta chains. Merged by CDR3 protein, the rows form single entries marked with the most common genes and DNA. For this sample the table gives nearly 45,000 distinct CDR3 sequences, of which about 6.8% were detected only once. The ten largest clones capture about 15% of the sample. In light of the paper, this sample's treatment or condition label describes: live attenuated yellow fever vaccine strain. The starting material was CD8+ T cells not binding an NS4B(214-222) dextramer, sorted from PBMCs, obtained 45 days after the yellow fever booster vaccination. The meaning of the sample's cell subset or site label: NS4B epitope dextramer-negative CD8 T cells. The source is a man under 40 who received the YFV17D yellow fever vaccine.

The rearrangement uses TRBV4-3 and TRBJ1-2; perhaps TRBD1 as D (5 bases). The CDR3 extends over 17 amino acids. The V and J ends lost 1 base and 3 bases respectively, with 18 bases between them. Germline V gene data show CDR1 as LGHNA and CDR2 as YSLEER. CDR3 DNA sequence: TGCGCCAGCAGCCAAGCGGGCAGGACATCTATATACTATGGCTACACCTTC. Amino acid sequence: CASSQAGRTSIYYGYTF.

This clonotype was counted at least ten times. The rearrangement joins TRBV2 to TRBJ2-1; no reliable D call. V was cut by 6 bases and J by 3 bases, with 3 bases left in between. CDR3 length: 11 amino acids. Germline V gene data show CDR1 as SNHLY and CDR2 as FYNNEI. CDR3 nucleotide sequence: TGTGCCAGCAGCAACTACAATGAGCAGTTCTTC. This sequence encodes CASSNYNEQFF.

This clonotype was observed many times. The chain joins TRBV3-1 to TRBJ2-7; 7 bases line up with TRBD2. The V gene's germline CDR1 is LGHDT and CDR2 YNNKEL (reference sequence). The CDR3 runs 16 residues. With 1 base clipped from V and 5 bases from J, the junction kept 11 bases outside the gene matches. The CDR3 coding sequence is TGTGCCAGCAGCCAAGGCTCGGCGGGAGAATTCCACGAGCAGTACTTC. Encoded protein: CASSQGSAGEFHEQYF.

This clonotype was picked up many times. The V and J genes are TRBV20-1 and TRBJ2-3; TRBD2 aligns across 10 bases. CDR3 size: 15 residues. Germline loops: CDR1 DFQATT, CDR2 SNEGSKA (reference sequence). V shed 4 bases, J shed 2 bases, and the junction held 6 bases outside the gene matches. The CDR3 bases are TGCAGTGCTAATAGCGGGAGGCTTCACACAGATACGCAGTATTTT. Residues: CSANSGRLHTDTQYF.

A few counts support this clonotype. The chain's CDR3 is CASSQILLDRDGNSGANVLTF. Written as DNA, the CDR3 is TGTGCCAGCAGTCAAATTCTCCTCGACAGGGACGGGAACTCTGGGGCCAACGTCCTGACTTTC. This sequence joins TRBV6-1 and TRBJ2-6, with 7 bases identical to TRBD1. Unmatched junction bases numbered 19, after V lost 5 bases and J lost 0 bases. This CDR3 has 21 amino acids. Germline V lookup: CDR1 MNHNS, CDR2 SASEGT.

There are many counts of this clonotype. This chain connects TRBV4-3 to TRBJ2-7; 9 bases map to TRBD1. Trimming removed 4 bases from V and 4 bases from J; junction bases left unmatched: 11. CDR1 is LGHNA, CDR2 YSLEER, per germline. The CDR3 loop spans 16 amino acids. In DNA, the CDR3 is TGCGCCAGCAGCCTCATTTTACAGGGGGCGGAATACGAGCAGTACTTC. It codes for CASSLILQGAEYEQYF.

This clonotype came up many times. This chain connects TRBV20-1 to TRBJ2-1; a weak D match, TRBD2 (6 bases). Between the trimmed V and J ends, which lost 4 bases and 0 bases, there was a span of 22 bases. Germline V lookup: CDR1 DFQATT, CDR2 SNEGSKA (reference sequence). The CDR3 is made up of 18 amino acids. This chain's CDR3 is CSAIGLANSGYSYNEQFF. CDR3 coding DNA: TGCAGTGCTATCGGTCTCGCGAATAGCGGATACTCCTACAATGAGCAGTTCTTC.

This clonotype was counted a few times. The chain has TRBV6-2 or TRBV6-3 and TRBJ2-7; TRBD2 might be the D (6 bases). Germline V gene data show CDR1 as MNHEY and CDR2 as SVGEGT. The CDR3 is 13 residues long. The V end was cut by 10 bases, the J end by 0 bases, with 13 bases between. The CDR3 nucleotides are TGTGCCATCCAGACTAGTTCCTCCTACGAGCAGTACTTC. This codes for CAIQTSSSYEQYF.

The sample holds many counts of this clonotype. The chain uses TRBV27 and TRBJ2-5; D is ambiguous. V lost 2 bases and J lost 4, with 20 bases in between. The CDR3 loop spans 17 amino acids. CDR1 is MNHEY and CDR2 is SMNVEV in the germline V gene (reference sequence). The CDR3 coding sequence is TGTGCCAGCAGTTTAAACCTATATGGCAATAAGGGAGAGACCCAGTACTTC. Its translation is CASSLNLYGNKGETQYF.

Many counts were recorded for this clonotype. The chain combines TRBV7-9 with TRBJ2-2; D unresolved. Germline V gene lookup returns CDR1 SEHNR and CDR2 FQNEAQ (reference sequence). V lost 5 bases and J lost 0, with 7 bases in between. The CDR3 has 14 amino acids. CDR3 DNA sequence: TGTGCCAGCAGCGAGCCATCGAACACCGGGGAGCTGTTTTTT. Translation: CASSEPSNTGELFF.

This clonotype appeared many times. The chain combines TRBV7-8 with TRBJ2-7; weak D call: TRBD2 (6 bases). This CDR3 has 15 amino acids. Trimming removed 4 bases at V and 2 bases at J, with 15 bases between. Germline-derived CDR1 and CDR2 are SGHVS and FQNEAQ. The CDR3 is CASSSPDAGTYEQYF. CDR3 DNA: TGTGCCAGCAGCTCTCCAGATGCGGGAACCTACGAGCAGTACTTC.

This clonotype occurred many times. J is TRBJ2-3 and V is TRBV30; 7 bases are shared with TRBD1. This CDR3 region has 14 residues. J gave up 4 bases and V 4 bases, and 8 bases lay outside the gene matches. Per the germline V gene, CDR1 is GTSNPN and CDR2 is SVGIG (reference sequence). This chain's CDR3 is CAWTDRAFADTQYF. DNA of the CDR3: TGTGCCTGGACTGACAGGGCTTTCGCAGATACGCAGTATTTT.

The V and J genes are TRBV5-4 and TRBJ2-5; D might be TRBD2 (5 bases). Germline lookup yields CDR1 SGHNT and CDR2 YYREEE (reference sequence). This CDR3 has 15 amino acids. The V gene lost 2 bases and the J gene lost 5 bases, with 16 bases spanning the gap. The DNA for the CDR3 is TGTGCCAGCAGCTTCGGACCGGCACCGGGGGAGACCCAGTACTTC. It yields the protein CASSFGPAPGETQYF.

V is TRBV30 and J is TRBJ2-1, with D unresolved. This CDR3 spans 11 amino acids. V was shortened by 2 bases and J by 10 bases, with 9 bases between the two germline ends. Germline V gene sequence: CDR1 GTSNPN, CDR2 SVGIG (reference sequence). The CDR3: CAWSLTGEQFF. In DNA, the CDR3 is TGTGCCTGGAGTTTGACTGGGGAGCAGTTCTTC.

Many counts were recorded for this clonotype. The V call is TRBV27, the J call TRBJ2-2, with a possible D match to TRBD2 (5 bases). V gave up 0 bases and J gave up 6 bases, with 14 bases separating them. This CDR3 region has 16 residues. Germline CDR1 is MNHEY and CDR2 is SMNVEV (reference sequence). The CDR3 sequence: CASSLSSGLSPGELFF. Written as DNA, the CDR3 is TGTGCCAGCAGTTTATCTTCCGGACTGTCTCCCGGGGAGCTGTTTTTT.

Many counts were recorded for this clonotype. The genes are TRBV7-9 and TRBJ2-5; a weak D match, TRBD1 (5 bases). This CDR3 spans 13 amino acids. Trimming removed 5 bases at V and 6 bases at J, with 13 bases between. Germline assignment: CDR1 SEHNR and CDR2 FQNEAQ (reference sequence). DNA of the CDR3: TGTGCCAGCAGCCAGGGATCCTCGAAGACCCAGTACTTC. It encodes CASSQGSSKTQYF.

This clonotype was observed many times. This chain joins TRBV27 and TRBJ2-7; D unresolved. The ends were cut back, 3 bases at V and 7 bases at J, with 7 bases in the middle. The CDR3 has 11 residues. The germline V gene has CDR1 MNHEY and CDR2 SMNVEV (reference sequence). The DNA of the CDR3 is TGTGCCAGCAGTTTCTTTGGAGAGCAGTACTTC. It translates to CASSFFGEQYF.

This clonotype was seen at least ten times. The V gene is TRBV5-1, the J gene TRBJ2-7; D unresolved. V was trimmed by 0 bases and J by 3 bases, leaving 16 bases between them. CDR3 length: 16 residues. CDR1 is SGHRS and CDR2 is YFSETQ in the germline V gene. The CDR3: CASSLESWEAHYEQYF. The CDR3 DNA is TGCGCCAGCAGCTTGGAATCGTGGGAAGCGCACTACGAGCAGTACTTC.

This clonotype was seen at least ten times. The genes are TRBV28 and TRBJ2-5; D is tentatively TRBD1 or TRBD2 (5 bases each). In germline, CDR1 is MDHEN, CDR2 SYDVKM. The CDR3 covers 14 residues. The V end was cut by 2 bases, the J end by 5 bases, with 12 bases between. As DNA, the CDR3 is TGTGCCAGCAGTTTAGCCCGGGACGTGGAGACCCAGTACTTC. Protein sequence: CASSLARDVETQYF.

This clonotype was detected many times. The chain joins TRBV20-1 to TRBJ2-7, with a possible D match to TRBD1 (5 bases). Germline values: CDR1 DFQATT, CDR2 SNEGSKA (reference sequence). The CDR3 extends over 14 amino acids. Trimming removed 6 bases at V and 0 bases at J, with 15 bases between. The CDR3 coding sequence is TGCAGTGCGCCCCAGACAGCAGCCTCCTACGAGCAGTACTTC. Translating it yields CSAPQTAASYEQYF.

This clonotype was counted many times. This chain joins TRBV27 and TRBJ2-5; D remains ambiguous. The ends were cut back, 3 bases at V and 0 bases at J, with 17 bases in the middle. CDR3 size: 17 residues. Germline V gene lookup returns CDR1 MNHEY and CDR2 SMNVEV (reference sequence). The CDR3 loop is CASSFPTPGVYQETQYF. The CDR3 DNA is TGTGCCAGCAGTTTTCCCACTCCGGGCGTGTACCAAGAGACCCAGTACTTC.

This clonotype was picked up many times. This chain joins TRBV27 and TRBJ2-5; TRBD1 is a possible D gene (6 bases). The germline V and J ends were trimmed by 5 bases and 5 bases, with 12 bases remaining between them. Looked up from germline, CDR1 is MNHEY and CDR2 is SMNVEV (reference sequence). This CDR3 has 13 residues. DNA for the CDR3: TGTGCCAGCAGTAAACAGGGTGCGGAGACCCAGTACTTC. Its translation is CASSKQGAETQYF.

This clonotype was detected many times. The gene calls are TRBV6-4 and TRBJ2-2; D is ambiguous. CDR3 length equals 13 residues. V gave up 9 bases and J gave up 0 bases, with 8 bases separating them. CDR1 and CDR2 from the germline V gene are MRHNA and SNTAGT. CDR3 DNA sequence: TGTGCCAGTTCAGGCGCGAACACCGGGGAGCTGTTTTTT. The encoded protein is CASSGANTGELFF.

This clonotype has a count of ten or more. The genes are TRBV7-9 and TRBJ1-4, with D unresolved. The CDR3 loop spans 12 amino acids. Germline V gives CDR1 SEHNR, CDR2 FQNEAQ (reference sequence). Trimming stripped 5 bases from V and 6 bases from J, with 7 bases between. The CDR3 coding sequence is TGTGCCAGCAGCCTGAACTATGAAAAACTGTTTTTT. Protein product: CASSLNYEKLFF.

This clonotype is judged large (0.1 to 1%). The rearrangement links TRBV20-1 to TRBJ2-7; 10 nucleotides align to TRBD1. From germline, CDR1 is DFQATT and CDR2 SNEGSKA (reference sequence). V lost 2 bases to trimming and J lost 4 bases; unmatched junction nucleotides: 8. The CDR3 is 15 residues long. In DNA, the CDR3 is TGCAGTGCTAGATCCCTAGACAGGGGGCGATACGAGCAGTACTTC. Protein: CSARSLDRGRYEQYF.

This clonotype was observed a few times. The chain is built from TRBV9 and TRBJ2-1; 10 bases align to TRBD2. V trimming: 4 bases; J trimming: 5 bases; junction bases outside the gene matches: 6. The CDR3 is 15 amino acids. CDR1 and CDR2 from the germline V gene are SGDLS and YYNGEE. Here the CDR3 reads CASSTGLAPNNEQFF. The CDR3 DNA reads TGTGCCAGCAGCACGGGACTAGCGCCCAACAATGAGCAGTTCTTC.

This clonotype was found many times. The V call is TRBV20-1, the J call TRBJ1-1; D perhaps matches TRBD1 (6 bases). Germline V CDR1 and CDR2: DFQATT, SNEGSKA (reference sequence). V shed 0 bases and J shed 1 base, with 12 bases lying between them. The CDR3 contains 15 residues. CDR3 residues: CSARDYDRWNTEAFF. In nucleotides, the CDR3 is TGCAGTGCTAGAGATTACGACAGGTGGAACACTGAAGCTTTCTTT.

On this clonotype: This may be a read error: a much more frequent sequence differs by one nucleotide. V and J are TRBV20-1 and TRBJ2-2; unclear D gene. From germline, CDR1 is DFQATT and CDR2 SNEGSKA (reference sequence). The CDR3 has 16 residues. Between the trimmed V and J ends, which lost 2 bases and 7 bases, there was a span of 20 bases. The CDR3 bases are TGCAGTGCTAGAATGCTCCCTCAAAGAGTTGGCGGGGAGCTGTTTTTT. Residues: CSARMLPQRVGGELFF.

This clonotype has just a few counts. The CDR3: CASSLVAGQDTQYF. The CDR3 DNA reads TGTGCCAGCAGTTTAGTAGCGGGGCAAGATACGCAGTATTTT. The chain links TRBV28 to TRBJ2-3; 8 positions agree with TRBD2. There are 14 residues in the CDR3. Germline CDR1 MDHEN, CDR2 SYDVKM. V lost 2 bases and J lost 5; bases outside the gene matches: 3.